The source of this TCR beta chain is a study of identical twins. The germline V gene encodes CDR1 SQVTM and CDR2 ANQGSEA. The trim removed 0 bases at V and 9 bases at J, leaving 1 base unmatched. The CDR3 is 12 amino acids. TCRdb itself ran the 5' RACE reads through MiXCR, one entry per CDR3 protein. The sample gives about 190,000 distinct CDR3 sequences, approximately 15% of which show up once; over 35% is in the top ten. These data are also associated with another study on T cells expressing NK-cell markers.

The receptor comes from a woman aged 18-29 years in good health. The material sequenced was CD8+ T cells sorted from blood. The rearrangement uses TRBV29-1 and TRBJ2-1, with 8 bases identical to TRBD1. The chain's CDR3 is CSVEDTGGEQFF. CDR3 in DNA: TGCAGCGTTGAAGACACAGGGGGTGAGCAGTTCTTC.